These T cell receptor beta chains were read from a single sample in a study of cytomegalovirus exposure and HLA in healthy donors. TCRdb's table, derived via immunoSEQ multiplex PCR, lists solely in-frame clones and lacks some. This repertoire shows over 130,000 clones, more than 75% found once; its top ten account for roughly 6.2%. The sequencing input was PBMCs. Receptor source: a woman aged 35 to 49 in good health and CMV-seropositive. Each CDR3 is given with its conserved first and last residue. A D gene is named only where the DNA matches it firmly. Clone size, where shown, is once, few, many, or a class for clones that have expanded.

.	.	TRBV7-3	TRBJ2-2	TGTGCCAGCAGCCTCACCGGAGAGGAGCTGTTTTTT	CASSLTGEELFF
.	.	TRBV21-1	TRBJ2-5	TGTGCCAGCAGCCAAAGGAAGCGGGAGGCGTACCAAGAGACCCAGTACTTC	CASSQRKREAYQETQYF
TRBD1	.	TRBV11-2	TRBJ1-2	TGTGCCAGCAGCTTAGGACAGGGGGTCTCCTATGGCTACACCTTC	CASSLGQGVSYGYTF
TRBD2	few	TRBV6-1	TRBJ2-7	TGTGCCAGCAGACCCCTGGGACTAGCTTACGAGCAGTACTTC	CASRPLGLAYEQYF
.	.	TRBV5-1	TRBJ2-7	TGCGCCAGCAGCCAGGACTCAACCTCCTACGAGCAGTACTTC	CASSQDSTSYEQYF
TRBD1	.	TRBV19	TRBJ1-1	TGTGCCAGCCAGAAGACAGGGCTGGTGAACACTGAAGCTTTCTTT	CASQKTGLVNTEAFF
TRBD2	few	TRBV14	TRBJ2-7	TGTGCCAGCAGCCTCGTAGCGGGAGCGAGGAGCGAGCAGTACTTC	CASSLVAGARSEQYF
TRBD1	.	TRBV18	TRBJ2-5	TGTGCCAGCTCACCAGGGACAGGGGGTTCGTACCAAGAGACCCAGTACTTC	CASSPGTGGSYQETQYF
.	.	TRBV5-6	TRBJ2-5	TGTGCCAGCAGCTCACGGGGTTACCAAGAGACCCAGTACTTC	CASSSRGYQETQYF
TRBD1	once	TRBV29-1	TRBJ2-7	TGCAGCGTGGGACCCAGGGGGAATGAGCAGTACTTC	CSVGPRGNEQYF
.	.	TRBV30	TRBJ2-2	TGTGCCTGGGCGGACACCGGGGAGCTGTTTTTT	CAWADTGELFF
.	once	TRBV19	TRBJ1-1	TGTGCCAGTAGTGGGGGACAAGGATGGACTGAAGCTTTCTTT	CASSGGQGWTEAFF
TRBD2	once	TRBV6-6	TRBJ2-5	TGTGCCAGCACCATAGCGGGAGTCGGGGAGACCCAGTACTTC	CASTIAGVGETQYF
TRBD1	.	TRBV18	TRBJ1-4	TGTGCCAGCTCACCAAGTTTCACAGGGGGCGGTGAAAAACTGTTTTTT	CASSPSFTGGGEKLFF
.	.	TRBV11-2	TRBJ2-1	TGTGCCAGCAGCTTATCGAATGAGCAGTTCTTC	CASSLSNEQFF
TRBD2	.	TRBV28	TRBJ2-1	TGTGCCAGCAGTCCGGTGGGACTAGCGGGGTTTTACAATGAGCAGTTCTTC	CASSPVGLAGFYNEQFF
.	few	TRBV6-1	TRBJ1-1	TGTGCCAGCAGTGAAGATCACAGCATGAACACTGAAGCTTTCTTT	CASSEDHSMNTEAFF
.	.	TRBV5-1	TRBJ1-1	TGCGCCAGCAGCCCACAGGGCGAGGCGAACACTGAAGCTTTCTTT	CASSPQGEANTEAFF
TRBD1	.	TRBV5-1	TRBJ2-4	TGCGCCAGCAGCTTGACAGGGGATTTAAACATTCAGTACTTC	CASSLTGDLNIQYF
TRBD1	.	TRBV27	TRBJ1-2	TGTGCCAGCAGTCCGACCGGGACAGGGTCTGGAGGCTACACCTTC	CASSPTGTGSGGYTF
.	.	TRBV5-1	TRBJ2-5	TGCGCCAGCAGCTTGATAGCTGGGGGGTATGAGACCCAGTACTTC	CASSLIAGGYETQYF
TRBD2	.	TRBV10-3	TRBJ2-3	TGTGCCAGTAGCGGGAGTGTAATCACAGATACGCAGTATTTT	CASSGSVITDTQYF
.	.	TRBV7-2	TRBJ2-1	TGTGCCAGCAGCCCGACTCGTTTTGAAGAGCAGTTCTTC	CASSPTRFEEQFF
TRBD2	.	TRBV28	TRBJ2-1	TGTGCCAGCAGTTTAATCCCCGGGGCTAGCGGACCAAAGGGAACGGACAATGAGCAGTTCTTC	CASSLIPGASGPKGTDNEQFF
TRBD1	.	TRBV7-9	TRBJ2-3	TGTGCCAGCAGCACGGGACAGGGGGCCACAGATACGCAGTATTTT	CASSTGQGATDTQYF
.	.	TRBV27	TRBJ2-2	TGTGCCAGCAGACCCTCCCCGGGATCCGGGGAGCTGTTTTTT	CASRPSPGSGELFF
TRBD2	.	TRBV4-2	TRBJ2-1	TGTGCCAGCAGCCAAGATCCGACTAGCGGGAGACACCTGTTCTTC	CASSQDPTSGRHLFF
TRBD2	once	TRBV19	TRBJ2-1	TGTGCCAGTTCCGGGACTAGCGGGAGGGCCCTTTTGAGATCCTACAATGAGCAGTTCTTC	CASSGTSGRALLRSYNEQFF
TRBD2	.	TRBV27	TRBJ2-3	TGTGCCAGCAGCCGGACTCCCGGGAGGGGTACAGATACGCAGTATTTT	CASSRTPGRGTDTQYF
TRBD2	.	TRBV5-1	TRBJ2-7	TGCGCCAGCAGCTCACTTAGCGGGAGTGGATACGAGCAGTACTTC	CASSSLSGSGYEQYF
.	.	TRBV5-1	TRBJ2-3	TGCGCCAGCAGCTTCCTGGCCGTTTCAGGGAGCACAGATACGCAGTATTTT	CASSFLAVSGSTDTQYF
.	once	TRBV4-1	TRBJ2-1	TGCGCCAGCAGCCCAATTTATCGTACTGAGGCGCGGGGCGATGAGCAGTTCTTC	CASSPIYRTEARGDEQFF
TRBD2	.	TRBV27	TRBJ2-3	TGTGCCAGCAGTTCCCTAGCGGGAGGAGGAACAGATACGCAGTATTTT	CASSSLAGGGTDTQYF
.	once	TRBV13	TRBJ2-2	TGTGCCAGCAGCTTAGGAACAAGTGGTTCCGGGGAGCTGTTTTTT	CASSLGTSGSGELFF
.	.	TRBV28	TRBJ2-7	TGTGCCAGCACTCTAGGAGGTTTTACGTACGAGCAGTACTTC	CASTLGGFTYEQYF